The T cell receptor (beta chain) under discussion was sequenced for a study of vaccination and CD4 T cells after COVID-19. Study-wide findings and caveats: The median count of SARS-CoV-2-reactive clonotypes rose from 21 to 38, not significantly. Spike mono-reactivity applied to 304 of 307 vaccine-specific clones detected in convalescent patients.

V shed 0 bases, J shed 3 bases, and the junction held 10 bases outside the gene matches. Germline CDR1 and CDR2: SGHTA and FQGNSA. The CDR3 sequence is 19 residues long. Sequence data for DNA of cultured CD4+ T cells were generated by the Oncomine TCR Beta short-read assay. One entry per CDR3 protein results from TCRdb running MiXCR on the PCR reads. The table has some 9,700 distinct CDR3 sequences, 50% to 65% seen once. Treatment reported: roughly ten-day PBMC culture with coronavirus spike peptide pools or control peptides (ViraFEST assay). Samples of CD4+ T cells were obtained from the unexposed donor before the COVID-19 pandemic (2011-2018). These CD4+ T cells came from approximately 10-day cultures by negative selection. Concerning this clonotype itself: Its specificity is unknown.

This receptor was obtained from a human donor in good health. Sequencing was performed on CD4+ T cells from blood, cultured in vitro. The chain is built from TRBV7-2 and TRBJ2-2; 10 bases line up with TRBD2. The CDR3 is CASSLASGGAGYHTGELFF. In DNA form, the CDR3 reads TGTGCCAGCAGCTTAGCCAGCGGGGGGGCCGGCTACCACACCGGGGAGCTGTTTTTT.